Following are 3 T cell receptor beta chains from one sample sequenced in a study of T cells in narcolepsy. The protocol was immunoSEQ multiplex PCR, while the TCRdb copy is restricted to in-frame clones and leaves out a portion. The table lists some 25,000 clones, more than 80% of them singletons. The specimen was CD45RA- memory CD4+ T cells from PBMCs. The origin of the receptors is a human donor with narcolepsy.

The rearrangement links TRBV30 to TRBJ1-1; possibly TRBD1 for D (6 bases). CDR3 size: 11 residues. V gave up 1 base and J gave up 11 bases, with 11 bases separating them. The V gene's germline CDR1 is GTSNPN and CDR2 SVGIG (reference sequence). In DNA, the CDR3 is TGTGCCTGGAGTGGGACAGTAGAGGCTTTCTTT. It yields the protein CAWSGTVEAFF.

This clone occurred a few times. This chain joins TRBV7-9 and TRBJ1-4; 8 bases agree with TRBD1. The germline V gene encodes CDR1 SEHNR and CDR2 FQNEAQ (reference sequence). Losses at the gene ends were 5 bases for V and 3 bases for J; bases not matched to a gene: 5. The CDR3 contains 15 residues. In nucleotides, the CDR3 is TGTGCCAGCAGCCTAGGACAGGGCCCTAATGAAAAACTGTTTTTT. Amino acids: CASSLGQGPNEKLFF.

The chain couples TRBV5-5 to TRBJ1-1; 7 bases are shared with TRBD1. The germline V gene has CDR1 SGHKS and CDR2 YYEKEE (reference sequence). The CDR3 loop spans 12 amino acids. J gave up 8 bases and V 4 bases, and 5 bases lay outside the gene matches. The CDR3 spells CASSPRDSEAFF. The CDR3 bases are TGTGCCAGCAGCCCACGGGACAGCGAAGCTTTCTTT.